This T cell receptor beta chain is drawn from a study of blood T cells in healthy people across ages. Through a sample-barcoded 5' primer and a J-beta primer mix, a second PCR was run for about 6 to 11 cycles. Via MiXCR, TCRdb re-called the 5' RACE reads, giving one row per CDR3 protein. The sample has approximately 580,000 distinct CDR3 sequences, approximately 25% seen once. There are 14 residues in the CDR3. CDR1 MNHEY and CDR2 SVGAGI come from the germline V gene. V was shortened by 1 base and J by 11 bases, with 14 bases between the two germline ends. The same specimen was also included in a second study, on T cells of mothers and their children. As reported in that work: Sequencing returned over 9 million TCR beta CDR3 reads per mother and 3 million to 3.5 million per child.

The receptor comes from a boy between 10 and 17 years old in good health. This chain joins TRBV6-5 and TRBJ1-4; TRBD1 is a possible D gene (6 bases). Sequenced sample: blood. CDR3 sequence: CASSYWGPQVKLFF. CDR3 nucleotide sequence: TGTGCCAGCAGTTACTGGGGGCCGCAGGTCAAACTGTTTTTT.